Below are 11 T cell receptor beta chains sequenced from a single sample in a study of T cells in women clearing cervical HPV infection. The method was immunoSEQ multiplex PCR; TCRdb's version includes in-frame clones alone and lacks a portion of them. The sample totals 20,000 to 30,000 clones. Sequenced input: blood buffy coat. Receptor source: a woman aged 18-70 years with a cervical HPV16 infection that either progressed to CIN3+ or cleared (not recorded which).

The chain's CDR3 is CASSPGTGSLNTEAFF. CDR3 DNA (partial): TGTGCCAGCTCACCAGGGACAGGGTCCCTGAACACTGAA. V gene TRBV18 combines with J gene TRBJ1-1, with TRBD1 matching over 9 bases. The read is 3 residues too short to cover the CDR3 end, so that end is filled in from the germline J gene. Trimming cost V 2 bases and J 0 bases; bases outside gene matches: 4. This CDR3 region has 16 residues. Germline V lookup: CDR1 KGHSH, CDR2 LQKENI. The full variable domain, in which reference TRBV18 and TRBJ1-1 provide the parts outside the CDR3, is NAGVMQNPRHLVRRRGQEARLRCSPMKGHSHVYWYRQLPEEGLKFMVYLQKENIIDESGMPKERFSAEFPKEGPSILRIQQVVRGDSAAYFCASSPGTGSLNTEAFFGQGTRLTVV.

Comments on this clone: The junction and the germline gene differ at one end; a read error may be behind it. The read falls 3 residues short of the CDR3 end, and the missing part is taken from the germline J gene. Other DNA sequences within the sample encode an identical CDR3. J is TRBJ1-3 and V is TRBV19; TRBD1 might be the D (6 bases). The CDR3 is 15 amino acids. Germline assignment: CDR1 LNHDA and CDR2 SQIVND (reference sequence). CDR3 amino acids: CASSAGQNSGNTIYF. The CDR3 DNA, read in part, is TGTGCCAGTAGTGCAGGACAGAACTCTGGAAACACG.

A remark on this clone: The read halts 3 residues ahead of the CDR3 end, with the missing end drawn from the germline J gene. V and J are TRBV6-1 and TRBJ1-6, with D uncertain. Germline CDR1 and CDR2: MNHNS and SASEGT. The V end was cut by 2 bases, the J end by 7 bases, with 12 bases between. The CDR3 consists of 15 residues. The sequenced part of the CDR3 DNA is TGTGCCAGCAGTGAAAACTGGGCAAGGAATTCACCC. It yields the protein CASSENWARNSP. The full CDR3 protein reads CASSENWARNSPLHF.

Concerning this clone: The read finishes 3 residues shy of the CDR3 end, and the germline J gene is used to complete it. The chain is built from TRBV19 and TRBJ2-7, with D possibly TRBD1 on 5 matching bases. This CDR3 contains 13 residues. V was shortened by 5 bases and J by 6 bases, with 14 bases between the two germline ends. The germline V gene encodes CDR1 LNHDA and CDR2 SQIVND (reference sequence). The CDR3 here is CASSPLGLTEQYF. CDR3 DNA (partial): TGTGCCAGTAGTCCCTTGGGGCTTACCGAG.

This clone ranks as medium-sized in terms of frequency. Sequencing ends 3 residues short of the CDR3 end; the germline J gene provides the rest. V usage is TRBV29-1 and J usage is TRBJ2-1; a weak D match, TRBD1 (6 bases). In germline, CDR1 is SQVTM, CDR2 ANQGSEA. This CDR3 spans 13 amino acids. V lost 3 bases and J 8 bases, leaving 14 bases between the germline ends. Here the CDR3 reads CSVDHRVVDEQFF. CDR3 bases read: TGCAGCGTTGATCACAGGGTAGTTGATGAG.

As for this clone: The CDR3 extends 3 residues past the end of the read, so its final part is completed from the germline J gene. V usage is TRBV6-4 and J usage is TRBJ2-1; TRBD2 agrees at 9 bases. Per the germline V gene, CDR1 is MRHNA and CDR2 is SNTAGT. V was clipped by 2 bases and J by 4 bases; unmatched bases: 3. This CDR3 has 15 residues. The covered CDR3 bases are TGTGCCAGCAGTGACCTGGCGGGAGGGTACAATGAG. This gives the protein CASSDLAGGYNE. The whole CDR3 reads CASSDLAGGYNEQFF.

Remarks on this clone: The read stops 3 residues short of the end of the CDR3; the missing end is completed from the germline J gene. J is TRBJ1-1 and V is TRBV2; D ambiguous. The germline V and J ends were trimmed by 2 bases and 0 bases, with 13 bases remaining between them. This CDR3 has 16 amino acids. From germline, CDR1 is SNHLY and CDR2 FYNNEI. The CDR3 loop reads CASSERSLNLNTEAFF. The DNA read from the CDR3 is TGTGCCAGCAGTGAAAGAAGCCTTAATCTGAACACTGAA.

With respect to this clone: The sequenced fragment ends 3 residues before the CDR3 boundary, so the rest is inferred from the germline J gene. This chain connects TRBV5-5 to TRBJ2-5; 7 positions match TRBD1. The V gene end was trimmed by 5 bases and the J gene end by 4 bases; junction bases not matched to a gene: 11. This CDR3 comprises 15 residues. Germline CDR1 SGHKS, CDR2 YYEKEE (reference sequence). CDR3 DNA, as far as it was read: TGTGCCAGCAGAGCGCCCGGGACAGAGGTAGAGACC. Translating it yields CASRAPGTEVET. The whole CDR3 reads CASRAPGTEVETQYF.

For this clone: Coverage ceases 3 residues before the CDR3 finishes, and the germline J gene fills in the end. The chain has TRBV7-3 and TRBJ1-2; tentative D call: TRBD1 (6 bases). Germline CDR1 is SGHTA and CDR2 is FQGTGA. The CDR3 is 13 residues long. The V end was cut by 6 bases, the J end by 5 bases, with 13 bases between. CDR3 bases read: TGTGCCAGCAGTCAACAGGGTTTTTATGGC. Translation gives CASSQQGFYG. The whole CDR3 sequence reads CASSQQGFYGYTF.

The CDR3 reads CASSFTSGRNYEQYF. The CDR3 bases that were read are TGTGCCAGCAGCTTCACTAGCGGGCGGAACTACGAG. The chain links TRBV7-9 to TRBJ2-7, with 9 bases lining up with TRBD2. The sequence runs out 3 residues before the end of the CDR3; the remainder is reconstructed from the germline J gene. Germline loops: CDR1 SEHNR, CDR2 FQNEAQ (reference sequence). Losses at the gene ends were 3 bases for V and 3 bases for J; bases not matched to a gene: 6. There are 15 residues in the CDR3.

A remark on this clone: With the read ending 3 residues before the CDR3 end, the germline J gene is used to fill in that end. This sample also contains other DNA sequences that code for the same CDR3. The chain carries TRBV2 and TRBJ2-3, with TRBD2 identical over 12 bases. The CDR3 sequence is 14 residues long. Germline CDR1 is SNHLY and CDR2 is FYNNEI. V trimming: 8 bases; J trimming: 8 bases; junction bases outside the gene matches: 8. CDR3 DNA, as far as it was read: TGTGCCAGCCTCCTAGCGGGAGGGCCGGTTACG. Its protein is CASLLAGGPVT. The full CDR3 reads CASLLAGGPVTQYF.